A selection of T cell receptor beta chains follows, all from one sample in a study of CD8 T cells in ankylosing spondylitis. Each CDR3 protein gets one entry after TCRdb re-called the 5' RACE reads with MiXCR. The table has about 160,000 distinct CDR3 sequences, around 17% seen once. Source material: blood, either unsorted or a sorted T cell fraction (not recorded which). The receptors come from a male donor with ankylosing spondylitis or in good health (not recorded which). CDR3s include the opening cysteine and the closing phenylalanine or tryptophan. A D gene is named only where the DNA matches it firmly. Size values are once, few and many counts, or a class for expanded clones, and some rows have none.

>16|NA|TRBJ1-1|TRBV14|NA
CASSQGFRNPNTEAFF
TGTGCCAGCAGCCAAGGATTTAGGAACCCAAACACTGAAGCTTTCTTT
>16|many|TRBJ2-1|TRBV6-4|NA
CATMASRRRSYNEQFF
TGTGCCACCATGGCGTCGAGGCGGAGGTCCTACAATGAGCAGTTCTTC
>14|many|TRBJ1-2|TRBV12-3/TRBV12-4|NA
CASSLNPSSGGYTF
TGTGCCAGCAGTTTAAACCCCTCGTCAGGTGGCTACACCTTC
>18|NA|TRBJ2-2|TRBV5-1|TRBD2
CASSSPSGLAYAGGELFF
TGCGCCAGCAGCTCTCCATCGGGACTAGCGTACGCGGGCGGGGAGCTGTTTTTT
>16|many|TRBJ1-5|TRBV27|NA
CASSLIQGPPDQPQHF
TGTGCCAGCAGTTTAATCCAGGGGCCCCCCGATCAGCCCCAGCATTTT
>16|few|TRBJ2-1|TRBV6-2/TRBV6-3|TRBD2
CASSYSSSGSENEQFF
TGTGCCAGCAGTTACTCTTCTAGCGGGAGCGAGAATGAGCAGTTCTTC
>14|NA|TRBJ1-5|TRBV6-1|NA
CASNTGGSNQPQHF
TGTGCCTCCAACACGGGCGGTAGCAATCAGCCCCAGCATTTT
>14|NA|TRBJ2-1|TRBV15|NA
CATSRDQASVGQFF
TGTGCCACCAGCAGAGATCAAGCTTCGGTGGGGCAGTTCTTC
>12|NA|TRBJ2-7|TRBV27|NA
CASSAGPYEQYF
TGTGCCAGCAGTGCAGGTCCCTACGAGCAGTACTTC
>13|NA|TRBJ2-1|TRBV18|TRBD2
CASSPGLDGEQFF
TGTGCCAGCTCACCAGGACTAGACGGTGAGCAGTTCTTC
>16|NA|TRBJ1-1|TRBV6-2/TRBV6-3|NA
CASSLLRVLGDTEAFF
TGTGCCAGCAGTTTACTCAGGGTCCTCGGGGACACTGAAGCTTTCTTT
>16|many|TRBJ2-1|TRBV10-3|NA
CAISESRAGSYNEQFF
TGTGCCATCAGTGAGTCTAGGGCGGGAAGCTACAATGAGCAGTTCTTC
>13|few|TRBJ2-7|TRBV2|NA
CASIDTSSYEQYF
TGTGCCAGCATTGACACTAGCTCCTACGAGCAGTACTTC
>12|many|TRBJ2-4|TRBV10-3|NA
CAAGNAKNIQYF
TGTGCCGCGGGGAACGCCAAAAACATTCAGTACTTC
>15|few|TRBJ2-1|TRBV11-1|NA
CASSSSGARYNEQFF
TGTGCCAGCAGCTCAAGTGGGGCTAGATACAATGAGCAGTTCTTC
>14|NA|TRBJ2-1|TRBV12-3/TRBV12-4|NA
CASIGGDSYNEQFF
TGTGCCAGCATCGGCGGGGACTCCTACAATGAGCAGTTCTTC
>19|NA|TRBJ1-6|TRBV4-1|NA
CASSQDRGSQFKRDSPLHF
TGCGCCAGCAGCCAAGATAGGGGGTCTCAATTTAAAAGGGATTCACCCCTCCACTTT
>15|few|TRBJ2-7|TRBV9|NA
CASTKTAGSSYEQYF
TGTGCCAGCACCAAAACGGCCGGATCCTCCTACGAGCAGTACTTC
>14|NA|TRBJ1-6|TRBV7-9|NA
CASSSLVGNSPLHF
TGTGCCAGCAGCTCACTGGTAGGGAATTCACCCCTCCACTTT
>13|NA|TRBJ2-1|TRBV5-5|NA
CASSSAPDNEQFF
TGTGCCAGCAGCTCGGCCCCCGACAATGAGCAGTTCTTC
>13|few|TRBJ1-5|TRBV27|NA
CASSLSGPQPQHF
TGTGCCAGCAGTTTATCTGGCCCTCAGCCCCAGCATTTT
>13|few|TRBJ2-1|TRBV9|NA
CASSVELVNEQFF
TGTGCCAGCAGCGTAGAACTGGTAAATGAGCAGTTCTTC
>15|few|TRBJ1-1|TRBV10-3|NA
CAISESRGMNTEAFF
TGTGCCATCAGTGAGTCCCGGGGCATGAACACTGAAGCTTTCTTT
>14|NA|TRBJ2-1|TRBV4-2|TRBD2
CASSPSGSYNEQFF
TGTGCCAGCAGCCCTAGCGGGAGTTACAATGAGCAGTTCTTC
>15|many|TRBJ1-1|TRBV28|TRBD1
CASSAPQGYNTEAFF
TGTGCCAGCAGCGCTCCACAGGGGTACAACACTGAAGCTTTCTTT
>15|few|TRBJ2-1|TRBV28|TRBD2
CASSSGGGGNNEQFF
TGTGCCAGCAGTTCCGGGGGCGGGGGGAACAATGAGCAGTTCTTC
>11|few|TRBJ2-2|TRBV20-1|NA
CIVQGSGELFF
TGCATCGTACAGGGATCCGGGGAGCTGTTTTTT
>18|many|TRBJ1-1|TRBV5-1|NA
CASSLGVLNSATNTEAFF
TGCGCCAGCAGCTTGGGAGTCCTCAATTCGGCGACTAACACTGAAGCTTTCTTT
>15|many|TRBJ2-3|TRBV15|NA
CATKMTGQSTDTQYF
TGTGCCACCAAGATGACAGGCCAATCCACAGATACGCAGTATTTT
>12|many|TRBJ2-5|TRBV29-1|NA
CSGLTDQETQYF
TGCAGCGGGCTGACAGACCAAGAGACCCAGTACTTC
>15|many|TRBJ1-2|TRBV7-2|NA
CASSLVVEANYGYTF
TGTGCCAGCAGCTTAGTGGTCGAAGCTAACTATGGCTACACCTTC
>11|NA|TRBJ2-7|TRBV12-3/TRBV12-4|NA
CASSFGGEQYF
TGTGCCAGCAGTTTTGGGGGCGAGCAGTACTTC
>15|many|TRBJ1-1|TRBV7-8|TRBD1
CASSLWDRPNTEAFF
TGTGCCAGCAGCTTATGGGACAGGCCCAACACTGAAGCTTTCTTT
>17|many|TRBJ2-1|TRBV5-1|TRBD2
CASSLRASGRVNNEQFF
TGCGCCAGCAGCTTGAGAGCTAGCGGGAGGGTCAACAATGAGCAGTTCTTC
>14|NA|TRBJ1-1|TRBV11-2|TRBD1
CASSTTGAGTEAFF
TGTGCCAGCAGCACTACAGGGGCAGGCACTGAAGCTTTCTTT
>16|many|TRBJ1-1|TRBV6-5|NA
CASSYLTPPKNTEAFF
TGTGCCAGCAGTTATCTGACGCCGCCCAAGAACACTGAAGCTTTCTTT
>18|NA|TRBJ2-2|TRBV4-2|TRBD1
CASSQTQQGQGRTGELFF
TGTGCCAGCAGCCAGACTCAACAGGGGCAGGGACGGACCGGGGAGCTGTTTTTT
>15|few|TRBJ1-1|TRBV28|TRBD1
CASSSYRGANTEAFF
TGTGCCAGCAGTTCTTACAGGGGAGCGAACACTGAAGCTTTCTTT
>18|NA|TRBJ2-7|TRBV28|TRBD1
CASSPRDRVGQGSYEQYF
TGTGCCAGCAGTCCCCGGGACAGGGTCGGCCAGGGCTCCTACGAGCAGTACTTC
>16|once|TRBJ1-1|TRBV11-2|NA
CASSLVSWTDYTEAFF
TGTGCCAGCAGCTTAGTCTCGTGGACAGACTACACTGAAGCTTTCTTT
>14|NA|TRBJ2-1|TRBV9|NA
CASETASSYNEQFF
TGTGCCAGCGAGACAGCGAGCTCCTACAATGAGCAGTTCTTC
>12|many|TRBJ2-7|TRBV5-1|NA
CASRLGPNEQYF
TGCGCCAGCAGGCTTGGTCCCAACGAGCAGTACTTC
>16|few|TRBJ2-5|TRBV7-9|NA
CASSLDGGFGQETQYF
TGTGCCAGCAGCTTAGATGGGGGTTTTGGGCAAGAGACCCAGTACTTC
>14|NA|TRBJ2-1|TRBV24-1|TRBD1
CATSDTTGGNEQFF
TGTGCCACCAGTGATACTACAGGGGGAAATGAGCAGTTCTTC
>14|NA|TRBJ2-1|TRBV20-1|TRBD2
CSARWLAAYNEQFF
TGCAGTGCTAGATGGCTAGCGGCCTACAATGAGCAGTTCTTC
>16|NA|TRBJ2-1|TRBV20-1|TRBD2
CSARTSFPSSYNEQFF
TGCAGTGCGAGGACTAGTTTTCCGAGCTCCTACAATGAGCAGTTCTTC
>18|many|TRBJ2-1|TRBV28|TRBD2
CASSSYGGSSGRANEQFF
TGTGCCAGCAGTTCCTATGGGGGGTCTAGCGGGAGGGCAAATGAGCAGTTCTTC
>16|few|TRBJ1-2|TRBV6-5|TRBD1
CASSYSQGQGNYGYTF
TGTGCCAGCAGTTACTCCCAGGGACAGGGAAACTATGGCTACACCTTC
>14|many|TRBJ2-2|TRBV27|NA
CASSRPGVDGELFF
TGTGCCAGCAGTAGGCCAGGGGTGGACGGGGAGCTGTTTTTT
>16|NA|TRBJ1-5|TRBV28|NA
CASSLTGTGNNQPQHF
TGTGCCAGCAGTTTAACCGGGACGGGAAACAATCAGCCCCAGCATTTT
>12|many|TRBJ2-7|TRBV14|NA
CASSPGLYEQYF
TGTGCCAGCAGCCCGGGACTCTACGAGCAGTACTTC
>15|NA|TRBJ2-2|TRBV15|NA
CATSRGISGTGELFF
TGTGCCACCAGCAGAGGAATCAGTGGAACCGGGGAGCTGTTTTTT
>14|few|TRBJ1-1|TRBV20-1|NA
CSARGDGRNTEAFF
TGCAGTGCTAGAGGTGACGGAAGGAACACTGAAGCTTTCTTT
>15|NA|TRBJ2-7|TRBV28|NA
CASTARQGASYEQYF
TGTGCCAGCACAGCCAGGCAGGGAGCCTCCTACGAGCAGTACTTC
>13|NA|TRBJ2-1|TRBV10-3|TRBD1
CAIKEGQDNEQFF
TGTGCCATCAAAGAGGGACAGGACAATGAGCAGTTCTTC